This T cell receptor (beta chain) comes out of a study of blood T cell repertoires in COVID-19. Turning to the study itself: COVID-19 samples from acute and convalescent phases originated in the United States, Italy and Spain. The analysed material was cDNA or gDNA that came from T cells, B-cell-depleted T cells, or PBMCs.

V lost 5 bases, J lost 0 bases, and 4 bases stayed unmatched. Per the germline V gene, CDR1 is SGHTA and CDR2 is FQGTGA. CDR3 length: 15 residues. In the authors' workflow: Amplification with reference gene primers provided the estimates of nucleated cell counts. The repertoire was sequenced with immunoSEQ multiplex PCR; TCRdb's copy has only in-frame clones and lacks some. D and trimming come from the DNA, and the V and J calls and clone size come from that table. The repertoire holds about 400,000 clones, with approximately 86% as singletons. The sequence was collected from a woman aged 60-70 years with COVID-19, enrolled during active disease. Specimen: peripheral blood. V gene TRBV7-3 combines with J gene TRBJ2-3, with 8 bases that match TRBD2. CDR3 sequence reads: CASSLIAGSTDTQYF. CDR3 coding DNA: TGTGCCAGCAGCCTAATAGCGGGGAGCACAGATACGCAGTATTTT. Combining the CDR3 with reference TRBV7-3 and TRBJ2-3 gives the whole variable domain GAGVSQTPSNKVTEKGKYVELRCDPISGHTALYWYRQSLGQGPEFLIYFQGTGAADDSGLPNDRFFAVRPEGSVSTLKIQRTERGDSAVYLCASSLIAGSTDTQYFGPGTRLTVL.